A selection of T cell receptor beta chains follows, all from one sample in a study of T cell responses to AZD1222 COVID-19 vaccine. Using immunoSEQ multiplex PCR, the repertoire was profiled, and TCRdb retains in-frame clones only, with some absent. This table has tens of thousands of clones, roughly 88% appearing once. Sample: peripheral blood, taken on day 0 of AZD1222 vaccination. The receptors were sampled from an adult in good health. Both conserved end residues are part of each CDR3. Each record gives: D gene, J gene, clone size, V gene, CDR3 protein, CDR3 DNA. D genes are given only for firm matches. Only some rows state a clone size, as once, few, many or a class for expanded clones.

d_call: -; j_call: TRBJ1-2; clone_size: -; v_call: TRBV2; cdr3_aa: CASSEIGGARDGYTF; cdr3_nt: TGTGCCAGCAGTGAAATCGGCGGGGCTCGGGATGGCTACACCTTC
d_call: -; j_call: TRBJ2-7; clone_size: -; v_call: TRBV9; cdr3_aa: CASSVEGHQEQYF; cdr3_nt: TGTGCCAGCAGCGTAGAAGGACATCAAGAGCAGTACTTC
d_call: -; j_call: TRBJ2-7; clone_size: -; v_call: TRBV6-5; cdr3_aa: CASSYQGFYEQYF; cdr3_nt: TGTGCCAGCAGTTACCAGGGTTTCTACGAGCAGTACTTC
d_call: TRBD1; j_call: TRBJ2-7; clone_size: -; v_call: TRBV6-2/TRBV6-3; cdr3_aa: CASSWGTGWNEQYF; cdr3_nt: TGTGCCAGCAGTTGGGGGACAGGGTGGAACGAGCAGTACTTC
d_call: TRBD2; j_call: TRBJ2-1; clone_size: -; v_call: TRBV7-8; cdr3_aa: CASSFEIAGGPTNEQFF; cdr3_nt: TGTGCCAGCAGCTTCGAAATAGCGGGAGGGCCTACAAATGAGCAGTTCTTC
d_call: -; j_call: TRBJ2-1; clone_size: -; v_call: TRBV4-3; cdr3_aa: CASSQDEGVSYNEQFF; cdr3_nt: TGCGCCAGCAGCCAAGATGAGGGGGTCTCCTACAATGAGCAGTTCTTC
d_call: TRBD2; j_call: TRBJ2-2; clone_size: -; v_call: TRBV24-1; cdr3_aa: CATNSGRAQTGELFF; cdr3_nt: TGTGCCACCAATAGCGGGAGGGCGCAGACCGGGGAGCTGTTTTTT
d_call: -; j_call: TRBJ2-2; clone_size: few; v_call: TRBV6-6; cdr3_aa: CASRVGQNTGELFF; cdr3_nt: TGTGCCAGCAGAGTTGGACAGAACACCGGGGAGCTGTTTTTT
d_call: -; j_call: TRBJ1-6; clone_size: -; v_call: TRBV29-1; cdr3_aa: CSVVEQYNSPLHF; cdr3_nt: TGCAGCGTTGTGGAGCAGTATAATTCACCCCTCCACTTT
d_call: -; j_call: TRBJ2-1; clone_size: -; v_call: TRBV3-1/TRBV3-2; cdr3_aa: CASSQTTGNEQFF; cdr3_nt: TGTGCCAGCAGCCAAACCACAGGGAACGAGCAGTTCTTC
d_call: -; j_call: TRBJ1-1; clone_size: -; v_call: TRBV29-1; cdr3_aa: CSAGVESRTTEAFF; cdr3_nt: TGCAGCGCGGGCGTAGAGTCCCGGACCACTGAAGCTTTCTTT
d_call: TRBD2; j_call: TRBJ2-3; clone_size: -; v_call: TRBV30; cdr3_aa: CAWSVAGGADTQYF; cdr3_nt: TGTGCCTGGAGTGTAGCGGGAGGTGCAGATACGCAGTATTTT
d_call: -; j_call: TRBJ1-2; clone_size: -; v_call: TRBV25-1; cdr3_aa: CASSDTASYGYTF; cdr3_nt: TGTGCCAGCAGTGACACAGCCAGCTATGGCTACACCTTC
d_call: -; j_call: TRBJ1-5; clone_size: -; v_call: TRBV7-9; cdr3_aa: CASSLGGLQPQHF; cdr3_nt: TGTGCCAGCAGCTTAGGTGGGCTTCAGCCCCAGCATTTT
d_call: -; j_call: TRBJ1-2; clone_size: -; v_call: TRBV27; cdr3_aa: CASSLVRGPWDGYTF; cdr3_nt: TGTGCCAGCAGTCTCGTTAGGGGTCCCTGGGATGGCTACACCTTC
d_call: -; j_call: TRBJ2-7; clone_size: -; v_call: TRBV9; cdr3_aa: CASSVGSGTFYEQYF; cdr3_nt: TGTGCCAGCAGCGTAGGGTCAGGGACCTTTTACGAGCAGTACTTC